The 10 T cell receptor beta chains reported below all come from one sample, sequenced in a study of identical twins. A single record per CDR3 protein comes from TCRdb applying MiXCR to the 5' RACE reads. The sample includes some 500,000 distinct CDR3 sequences, 13% to 15% of them seen just once. These data are also associated with another study on yellow fever vaccine responses in identical twins.

Sequencing was performed on CD4+ T cells sorted from blood. All receptors derive from a woman aged 18-29 years in good health.

This clonotype appeared many times. The rearrangement links TRBV5-1 to TRBJ2-1; D is possibly TRBD1 (7 bases). Trimming left V 4 bases short and J 8 bases short, with 19 bases between. Germline V gene sequence: CDR1 SGHRS, CDR2 YFSETQ. This CDR3 contains 15 residues. The CDR3 sequence: CASSTDRPKRDEQFF. Here the CDR3 DNA reads TGCGCCAGCAGCACGGACAGGCCTAAGCGGGATGAGCAGTTCTTC.

The DNA of the CDR3 is TGTACTCTTGGAGGGCTAGATACGCAGTATTTT. This gives the protein CTLGGLDTQYF. V usage is TRBV30 and J usage is TRBJ2-3, with D possibly being TRBD2 (6 bases). Per the germline V gene, CDR1 is GTSNPN and CDR2 is SVGIG (reference sequence). This CDR3 contains 11 residues. The full variable domain, its missing parts supplied by reference TRBV30 and TRBJ2-3, is SQTIHQWPATLVQPVGSPLSLECTVEGTSNPNLYWYRQAAGRGLQLLFYSVGIGQISSEVPQNLSASRPQDRQFILSSKKLLLSDSGFYLCTLGGLDTQYFGPGTRLTVL.

This chain connects TRBV27 to TRBJ2-6, with TRBD2 matching over 10 bases. The CDR3 has 18 residues. The germline gives CDR1 MNHEY, CDR2 SMNVEV (reference sequence). V gave up 4 bases and J gave up 4 bases; unmatched junction bases: 10. The CDR3 region has the DNA TGTGCCAGCAGTTCAGCCCTAGCGGGAGTCCGGGGGGCCAACGTCCTGACTTTC. Protein: CASSSALAGVRGANVLTF.

This clonotype has only a few counts. The gene calls are TRBV4-1 and TRBJ2-3, with TRBD2 matching 13 bases. The CDR3 is 18 residues long. With 1 base clipped from V and 5 bases from J, the junction kept 9 bases outside the gene matches. Looked up from germline, CDR1 is MGHRA and CDR2 is YSYEKL. CDR3 protein: CASSQAPGLAGDVDTQYF. The CDR3 coding sequence is TGCGCCAGCAGCCAAGCACCAGGACTAGCGGGGGACGTAGATACGCAGTATTTT.

Worth noting for this clonotype: Mismatch with germline at one junction end may stem from a read error. This rearrangement joins TRBV18 to TRBJ1-1; D possibly corresponds to TRBD1 (5 bases). Germline V gene lookup returns CDR1 KGHSH and CDR2 LQKENI. The CDR3 spans 13 residues. DNA of the CDR3: TGTGCCAGCTCACCATATTCGGACACCGAAGCTTTCTTT. This translates into CASSPYSDTEAFF.

This clonotype was observed a few times. The chain joins TRBV28 to TRBJ2-7; 13 nucleotides align to TRBD2. V was pared by 5 bases and J by 5 bases, with 6 bases of the junction left unmatched. The germline V gene encodes CDR1 MDHEN and CDR2 SYDVKM. There are 15 residues in the CDR3. The CDR3 is CASSELAGGSNEQYF. CDR3 sequence (DNA): TGTGCCAGCAGTGAACTAGCGGGAGGGTCAAACGAGCAGTACTTC.

The V and J genes are TRBV4-3 and TRBJ2-1, with 11 bases fitting TRBD2. The CDR3 extends over 17 amino acids. The germline CDR1 and CDR2 sequences are LGHNA and YSLEER. V lost 4 bases and J lost 9; bases outside the gene matches: 14. The CDR3 DNA reads as TGCGCCAGCAGCCCTCAGGGTATAGCGGGAGGGCCGGGTGAGCAGTTCTTC. Protein product: CASSPQGIAGGPGEQFF.

This clonotype has more than one count but fewer than ten. The chain is built from TRBV10-3 and TRBJ2-7; 10 bases align to TRBD1. Germline V CDR1 and CDR2: ENHRY, SYGVKD. This CDR3 contains 15 residues. With V trimmed by 2 bases and J by 5 bases, 6 bases remained unmatched. The CDR3 region is CAISELRDRGHEQYF. The CDR3 region has the DNA TGTGCCATCAGTGAGCTCCGGGACAGGGGTCACGAGCAGTACTTC.

This clonotype was detected a few times. The chain links TRBV4-1 to TRBJ1-5; D is unresolved. Germline values: CDR1 MGHRA, CDR2 YSYEKL. This CDR3 region has 13 residues. The V and J ends lost 3 bases and 0 bases respectively, with 3 bases between them. CDR3 protein: CASSHPSNQPQHF. CDR3 nucleotide sequence: TGCGCCAGCAGCCACCCTAGCAATCAGCCCCAGCATTTT.

This clonotype was seen repeatedly, ten times or more. V gene TRBV29-1 combines with J gene TRBJ2-7; either TRBD1 or TRBD2 may fit D (5 bases each). The CDR3 loop spans 12 amino acids. The V end was cut by 6 bases, the J end by 2 bases, with 11 bases between. CDR1 and CDR2 (germline): SQVTM, ANQGSEA. In DNA, the CDR3 is TGCAGCGTGGGGGTGGCTACCTACGAGCAGTACTTC. Amino acid sequence: CSVGVATYEQYF.